Here is one T cell receptor beta chain with its context. What it binds is unknown. The ends were cut back, 7 bases at V and 7 bases at J, with 11 bases in the middle. This CDR3 has 12 amino acids. Germline V gene lookup returns CDR1 MDHEN and CDR2 SYDVKM. Sequencing used immunoSEQ multiplex PCR; TCRdb keeps in-frame clones, though not all of them. The repertoire holds approximately 90,000 clones, with approximately 85% as singletons. Individuals having autoimmune disease history or systemic immunosuppression were not enrolled. This sample is part of a study of OX40 agonist ivuxolimab in advanced cancers. Turning to the study itself: Each dose-escalation patient presented with hepatocellular carcinoma, melanoma, renal cell or head and neck cancer. About 40% of patients had received prior checkpoint inhibitor therapy. Study findings and constraints: With doses of 0.1 to 3.0 mg/kg, CD4+ and CD8+ blood T cells had undergone clonal expansion by week 6.

The sequences come from CD4+ or CD8+ T cells sorted from blood, collected in a trial of the OX40 agonist ivuxolimab. The TCR originated in an adult with an advanced solid tumor such as melanoma, head and neck, liver or kidney cancer. V usage is TRBV28 and J usage is TRBJ1-5; possibly TRBD1 for D (5 bases). CDR3 DNA: TGTGCCAGCAAGGCGGGGGGACAGCCCCAGCATTTT. Residues: CASKAGGQPQHF.